Listed below are T cell receptor beta chains from one sample, sequenced in a study of CD8+CD57+ T cells in acquired aplastic anemia. TCRdb processed the reads anew with MiXCR; each CDR3 protein has one entry. The top ten hold less than 0.85% of the sample, which has hundreds of thousands of distinct CDR3 sequences, around 30% seen once. Sample: sorted CD4+, CD8+, or CD8+CD57+ T cells (not recorded which) from PBMCs. All receptors come from a human donor with aplastic anemia. Each CDR3 is given with its conserved first and last residue. A D gene is named only where the DNA matches it firmly. The size field is filled for only some rows; it gives once, few, many or a size class.

J gene | clone size | V gene | D gene | CDR3 DNA | CDR3 protein
TRBJ2-3 | few | TRBV11-1 | TRBD2 | TGTGCCAGCAGCTTAGCACTAGCGGGAGGGACCCACACAGATACGCAGTATTTT | CASSLALAGGTHTDTQYF
TRBJ1-1 | . | TRBV10-3 | . | TGTGCCATCAGTAGAGTCGGGGACTCGAACACTGAAGCTTTCTTT | CAISRVGDSNTEAFF
TRBJ1-5 | many | TRBV20-1 | . | TGCAGCGGTGGGGCCAATCAGCCCCAGCATTTT | CSGGANQPQHF
TRBJ1-5 | few | TRBV5-6 | . | TGTGCCAGCAGCTTCGGACTGCAAAAGGTCGGTCATAGCAATCAGCCCCAGCATTTT | CASSFGLQKVGHSNQPQHF
TRBJ2-1 | few | TRBV19 | TRBD2 | TGTGCCAGTAGTAGTAAGCGGGGGGGCCAGAATGAGCAGTTCTTC | CASSSKRGGQNEQFF
TRBJ2-4 | few | TRBV2 | TRBD2 | TGTGCCAGCCGAAAAGGCCCTAGCGGGAGCCTGAACATTCAGTACTTC | CASRKGPSGSLNIQYF
TRBJ2-3 | . | TRBV28 | . | TGTGCCAGCAGACAAGGGCGTGGGTACACAGATACGCAGTATTTT | CASRQGRGYTDTQYF
TRBJ1-5 | few | TRBV5-5 | TRBD1 | TGTGCCAGCAGGGATAGGGACAGGGAAAATCAGCCCCAGCATTTT | CASRDRDRENQPQHF
TRBJ2-3 | . | TRBV7-3 | TRBD2 | TGTGCCAGCAGCTTAGCGGGAGGTTCGGATACGCAGTATTTT | CASSLAGGSDTQYF
TRBJ1-6 | many | TRBV2 | . | TGTGCCAGCAGCTTTCGCCAGGGGAACCGTAATTCACCCCTCCACTTT | CASSFRQGNRNSPLHF
TRBJ2-1 | . | TRBV20-1 | TRBD1 | TGCAGTGCTAGAGTTCGGACAGGGGAGTTCTACAATGAGCAGTTCTTC | CSARVRTGEFYNEQFF
TRBJ2-5 | . | TRBV5-1 | TRBD2 | TGCGCCAGCAGCCCTTCTAGCGGGGGAATAGGAGAGACCCAGTACTTC | CASSPSSGGIGETQYF
TRBJ2-7 | . | TRBV29-1 | . | TGCAGCGTTGAAGTACAGTTTCCTTACGAGCAGTACTTC | CSVEVQFPYEQYF
TRBJ1-1 | . | TRBV3-1 | TRBD1 | TGTGCCAGCAGCGGTGGGACAGCCAACACTGAAGCTTTCTTT | CASSGGTANTEAFF
TRBJ2-2 | many | TRBV2 | . | TGTGCCAGAGAATCGAGGGGTCACACCGGGGAGCTGTTTTTT | CARESRGHTGELFF
TRBJ1-2 | . | TRBV7-2 | TRBD1 | TGTGCCAGCAGCCTAGGGACAGGGAGGGCTGGCTACACCTTC | CASSLGTGRAGYTF
TRBJ2-7 | many | TRBV6-1 | . | TGTGCCAGCAGTGAAGTCGGCTACGAGCAGTACTTC | CASSEVGYEQYF
TRBJ1-5 | many | TRBV20-1 | . | TGCAGTGCTAGAGAGGCGGGGTTGCAGCCCCAGCATTTT | CSAREAGLQPQHF
TRBJ1-2 | . | TRBV7-2 | . | TGCGCCAGCAGCTTCTTGTGGACAGCGAGTGGCTACACCTTC | CASSFLWTASGYTF
TRBJ2-7 | . | TRBV15 | . | TGTGCCACCAGCAAACCAGGGGGAGGGAGCCGGCTCTACGAGCAGTACTTC | CATSKPGGGSRLYEQYF
TRBJ2-7 | few | TRBV7-9 | . | TGTGCCAGCAGCATGGGACTCTTCTACGAGCAGTACTTC | CASSMGLFYEQYF
TRBJ2-5 | many | TRBV29-1 | TRBD2 | TGCAGCGTTGCTCTAGCGGGGCCGCAAGAGACCCAGTACTTC | CSVALAGPQETQYF
TRBJ2-2 | few | TRBV7-2 | . | TGTGCCAGCAGCTTAGGGCAGCACACCGGGGAGCTGTTTTTT | CASSLGQHTGELFF
TRBJ1-6 | . | TRBV28 | . | TGTGCCAGCAGTCCCCCTCCACCCCTCCACTTT | CASSPPPPLHF
TRBJ1-2 | few | TRBV24-1 | . | TGTGCCACCAGTGGGGGCCACCCCCGTCAACTGAGCTATGGCTACACCTTC | CATSGGHPRQLSYGYTF
TRBJ1-3 | many | TRBV20-1 | . | TGCAGTCCATTCCGACGGGATTCTGGAAACACCATATATTTT | CSPFRRDSGNTIYF
TRBJ1-1 | many | TRBV19 | . | TGTGCCAGTAGTGCTGTGAACTACCCTGAAGCTTTCTTT | CASSAVNYPEAFF
TRBJ1-1 | many | TRBV5-1 | TRBD1 | TGCGCCAGCAGGCGGGACCGGGACAGCACAGCTTTCTTT | CASRRDRDSTAFF
TRBJ2-3 | . | TRBV29-1 | . | TGCAGCGCGACCTCGGTAGCGGAGGTTAGCACAGATACGCAGTATTTT | CSATSVAEVSTDTQYF
TRBJ2-7 | . | TRBV29-1 | . | TGCAGCGTTGCCTTGCTAGCGCGGGCCTACGAGCAGTACTTC | CSVALLARAYEQYF
TRBJ2-2 | few | TRBV2 | . | TGTGCCAGCAGCCCCGAGGGTGGCGGGATAGGAACCGGGGAGCTGTTTTTT | CASSPEGGGIGTGELFF
TRBJ1-5 | many | TRBV2 | . | TGTGCCAGCAGTGAACAGGGACGGCAGCCCCAGCATTTT | CASSEQGRQPQHF
TRBJ1-2 | . | TRBV30 | TRBD1 | TGTGCCTGGAGTAAAGGGACAGGGAAAGGCTGCACCTTC | CAWSKGTGKGCTF
TRBJ2-5 | few | TRBV7-9 | . | TGTGCCAGCAGCCACGGGACAAGGGGTGGGGAGACCCAGTACTTC | CASSHGTRGGETQYF
TRBJ2-1 | few | TRBV7-4 | TRBD1 | TGTGCCAGCAACCCCGACAGGGAATACAATGAGCAGTTCTTC | CASNPDREYNEQFF
TRBJ2-7 | . | TRBV5-6 | TRBD1 | TGTGCCAGCAGCACGGGACAGGGGAAGTGGCACGAGCAGTACTTC | CASSTGQGKWHEQYF
TRBJ1-1 | few | TRBV6-5 | . | TGTGCCAGCAGTTACTCGATGAGGGTGAACACTGAAGCTTTCTTT | CASSYSMRVNTEAFF
TRBJ1-2 | many | TRBV7-9 | TRBD1 | TGCGCCAGCAGCTTGGGGACAGTGAGTGGCTACACCTTC | CASSLGTVSGYTF
TRBJ2-7 | many | TRBV29-1 | TRBD1 | TGCAGCGTAAGGGACAGTAGCTCCTACGAGCAGTACTTC | CSVRDSSSYEQYF